This entry lists 8 T cell receptor beta chains sequenced from one sample in a study of shared clonotypes between healthy human individuals. Sequenced by immunoSEQ multiplex PCR; TCRdb stores in-frame clones only, minus some. The sample has more than 2 million clones, roughly 94% seen once. Naive CD8 populations comprised CD45RO-negative cells positively selected for CCR7, excluding terminally differentiated effector memory CD45RA+ cells. The specimen sequenced was naive CD8+ T cells sorted from blood. The receptors were gathered from a man aged 18 to 29 in good health.

Remarks on this clone: Other DNA variants within this sample encode the same CDR3. The chain links TRBV4-1 to TRBJ2-7, with D uncertain. The CDR3 sequence is 13 residues long. Trimming took off 3 bases at V and 4 bases at J, with 10 bases between the two ends. Germline CDR1 reads MGHRA; CDR2 reads YSYEKL. CDR3: CASSQVVDYEQYF. The CDR3 DNA sequence: TGCGCCAGCAGCCAGGTTGTTGATTACGAGCAGTACTTC.

On this clone: This sample also contains other DNA sequences that code for the same CDR3. The chain is built from TRBV10-3 and TRBJ1-3, with D unresolved. V was trimmed by 6 bases and J by 0 bases, leaving 6 bases between them. Germline CDR1 reads ENHRY; CDR2 reads SYGVKD. The CDR3 has 13 amino acids. CDR3 coding DNA: TGTGCCATCAGGGACGGCTCTGGAAACACCATATATTTT. Protein sequence: CAIRDGSGNTIYF.

This chain links TRBV4-1 with TRBJ2-2, with D hard to call. The CDR3 is 11 residues long. Germline CDR1 is MGHRA and CDR2 is YSYEKL. V was cut by 8 bases and J by 7 bases, with 8 bases left in between. CDR3 amino acids: CASLGSGELFF. In DNA form, the CDR3 reads TGCGCCAGCTTGGGTAGCGGGGAGCTGTTTTTT.

Turning to this clone: This same CDR3 is encoded by further DNA sequences in the sample. The chain uses TRBV28 and TRBJ2-5, with D possibly being TRBD1 (6 bases). Between the trimmed V and J ends, which lost 3 bases and 4 bases, there was a span of 12 bases. The CDR3 is made up of 14 amino acids. Germline-derived CDR1 and CDR2 are MDHEN and SYDVKM. For the CDR3, the DNA is TGTGCCAGCAGTTTTTTGGGGGCCGGAGAGACCCAGTACTTC. This codes for CASSFLGAGETQYF.

The V and J genes are TRBV7-8 and TRBJ1-3; D perhaps matches TRBD1 (6 bases). CDR3 length: 15 residues. Germline V CDR1 and CDR2: SGHVS, FQNEAQ. Trimming shortened V by 0 bases and J by 5 bases, and 11 bases separated the two germline ends. Here the CDR3 reads CASSLAGGGRNTIYF. The DNA for the CDR3 is TGTGCCAGCAGCTTAGCCGGCGGGGGCAGAAACACCATATATTTT.

CDR3 loop: CASSESLAGPLGDTQYF. As DNA, the CDR3 is TGTGCCAGCAGTGAGAGTCTAGCGGGGCCCCTCGGTGATACGCAGTATTTT. This rearrangement joins TRBV6-1 to TRBJ2-3; 9 nucleotides agree with TRBD2. Losses at the gene ends were 3 bases for V and 6 bases for J; bases not matched to a gene: 13. Looked up from germline, CDR1 is MNHNS and CDR2 is SASEGT. The CDR3 is 17 amino acids.

V is TRBV27 and J is TRBJ2-3, with TRBD2 as a possible D gene (6 bases). CDR1 MNHEY and CDR2 SMNVEV come from the germline V gene (reference sequence). The CDR3 contains 14 residues. V dropped 1 base and J dropped 5 bases, with 10 bases sitting between them. The CDR3 coding sequence is TGTGCCAGCAGTTTATTGGGGGAGGTAGATACGCAGTATTTT. Protein product: CASSLLGEVDTQYF.

The chain links TRBV27 to TRBJ1-2, with no clear D. Germline V gene data show CDR1 as MNHEY and CDR2 as SMNVEV (reference sequence). The CDR3 has 14 amino acids. The germline V and J ends were trimmed by 5 bases and 2 bases, with 12 bases remaining between them. The CDR3 coding sequence is TGTGCCAGCAGTCCCATGGGTCCCAACTATGGCTACACCTTC. Translated: CASSPMGPNYGYTF.